The following is a T cell receptor beta chain sequence with its context. As handled by the study authors: Amplification of reference gene primers was used by the study to estimate nucleated cell counts. Clones were read by immunoSEQ multiplex PCR, and TCRdb kept only the in-frame ones, dropping some. Clone size and the V and J calls come from that table; the DNA yielded D and trimming. The profile shows approximately 160,000 clones, around four fifths of them singletons. The data originate from a study of blood T cell repertoires in COVID-19. V was clipped by 4 bases and J by 6 bases; unmatched bases: 5. This CDR3 is 15 amino acids long. The germline gives CDR1 LGHDT, CDR2 YNNKEL (reference sequence).

Specimen: peripheral blood. V gene TRBV3-1 (or the pseudogene TRBV3-2) combines with J gene TRBJ1-6, with TRBD1 matching over 8 bases. This TCR derives from a woman at least 80 years old with active or convalescent COVID-19. The CDR3 nucleotides read TGTGCCAGCAGCCGGACAGGGAGGGGTAATTCACCCCTCCACTTT. This sequence encodes CASSRTGRGNSPLHF.